This TCR beta chain was sequenced in a study of CD8+ T cells in alopecia areata. The study's findings and limits: Clonality exceeded that of normal scalp in lesional scalp, most notably in alopecia totalis/universalis.

The germline CDR1 and CDR2 sequences are MGHRA and YSYEKL. The CDR3 runs 13 residues. V was trimmed by 0 bases and J by 7 bases, leaving 9 bases between them. With regard to this clone: Its specificity is not known.

Investigators isolated RNA and reverse transcribed it into cDNA to act as the sequencing template. Profiled with immunoSEQ multiplex PCR; TCRdb holds only in-frame clones, not every one. Of around 190,000 clones listed, approximately 53% were seen once; the top ten hold around 5%. A FACSAria was used to sort CD4+ and CD8+ T cells. These cells came from PBMCs. This clonotype originated in a human donor in good health. Sequencing was performed on CD8+ T cells sorted from blood. V and J are TRBV4-1 and TRBJ1-2, with a possible D match to TRBD1 (5 bases). The CDR3 protein is CASSQEGRAGYTF. The CDR3 DNA reads TGCGCCAGCAGCCAAGAAGGCAGGGCTGGCTACACCTTC.